This T cell receptor (beta chain) was observed in a study of blood T cells in healthy people across ages. Study-level points and caveats: Donors of long life had a larger count of naive CD4+ cells and greater diversity than aged donors.

Through a sample-barcoded 5' primer and a J-beta primer mix, a second PCR was run for roughly 7 to 11 cycles. A minimum of 2.5 million CDR3-containing paired-end reads was obtained for each sample. In TCRdb, the 5' RACE reads were re-called with MiXCR into one record per CDR3 protein. The table includes approximately 690,000 distinct CDR3 sequences, over 40% detected once. CDR3 length: 16 residues. Unmatched junction bases numbered 4, after V lost 0 bases and J lost 1 base. Looked up from germline, CDR1 is DFQATT and CDR2 is SNEGSKA (reference sequence). Points on this clonotype: What it binds is not known.

The V and J genes are TRBV20-1 and TRBJ2-3; 10 bases map to TRBD2. Sequencing was carried out using blood. This clonotype was sampled from a man older than 75 in good health. The CDR3 DNA reads TGCAGTGCTAGAGATCCCCTAGCGGGAGGCACAGATACGCAGTATTTT. Translated: CSARDPLAGGTDTQYF.